This entry lists 15 T cell receptor beta chains sequenced from one sample in a study of shared clonotypes between healthy human individuals. Here immunoSEQ multiplex PCR was the method, and the copy in TCRdb shows in-frame clones only, minus some. The sample lists over 2 million clones; 95% were seen once. The sequenced sample consisted of naive CD4+ T cells sorted from blood. The subset denotes: CD45RA+ positively selected. These receptors came from a man aged 18 to 29 in good health.

The gene calls are TRBV19 and TRBJ2-1, with 7 bases identical to TRBD2. This CDR3 region has 14 residues. From germline, CDR1 is LNHDA and CDR2 SQIVND (reference sequence). The junction had 8 bases not matched to a gene; V was cut back by 8 bases and J by 4 bases. The CDR3 protein is CASGPSGVYNEQFF. The CDR3, as DNA: TGTGCCAGTGGGCCCAGCGGGGTATACAATGAGCAGTTCTTC.

The rearrangement uses TRBV28 and TRBJ2-4; 8 positions agree with TRBD1. The J segment lost 0 bases and the V segment lost 6 bases, leaving 10 bases of the junction unmatched. This CDR3 contains 17 residues. The V gene's germline CDR1 is MDHEN and CDR2 SYDVKM. CDR3: CASRPETGELAKNIQYF. DNA for the CDR3: TGTGCCAGCAGGCCAGAGACAGGGGAGTTAGCCAAAAACATTCAGTACTTC.

The chain is built from TRBV7-9 and TRBJ1-3; D is perhaps TRBD1 (5 bases). The germline gives CDR1 SEHNR, CDR2 FQNEAQ (reference sequence). The CDR3 totals 16 residues. Trimming shortened V by 5 bases and J by 3 bases, and 17 bases separated the two germline ends. The DNA of the CDR3 is TGTGCCAGCAGCCCTCCGGGGGAATTCGTTGGAAACACCATATATTTT. It codes for CASSPPGEFVGNTIYF.

The chain joins TRBV29-1 to TRBJ2-1; 9 nucleotides agree with TRBD2. Trimming cost V 3 bases and J 3 bases; bases outside gene matches: 6. The V gene's germline CDR1 is SQVTM and CDR2 ANQGSEA. The CDR3 is 15 residues long. CDR3 nucleotides: TGCAGCGTTGACCCCGGACTAGCGTACTACAATGAGCAGTTCTTC. This encodes CSVDPGLAYYNEQFF.

This sequence joins TRBV9 and TRBJ2-7; D remains ambiguous. CDR1 SGDLS and CDR2 YYNGEE come from the germline V gene. Trimming stripped 2 bases from V and 2 bases from J, with 11 bases between. CDR3 size: 14 residues. CDR3 region: CASSVDGYAYEQYF. In DNA form, the CDR3 reads TGTGCCAGCAGCGTCGATGGCTATGCCTACGAGCAGTACTTC.

The J gene is TRBJ1-6, the V gene TRBV6-4, with D uncertain. CDR1 MRHNA and CDR2 SNTAGT come from the germline V gene. The CDR3 loop spans 14 amino acids. The ends were cut back, 6 bases at V and 1 base at J, with 7 bases in the middle. CDR3 nucleotide sequence: TGTGCCAGCAGGGAAGGATCCTATAATTCACCCCTCCACTTT. It specifies CASREGSYNSPLHF.

This clone occurred once. The chain's CDR3 is CASSQEWGGRAYEQYF. The CDR3 nucleotides read TGCGCCAGCAGCCAAGAGTGGGGGGGCAGGGCCTACGAGCAGTACTTC. This chain connects TRBV4-1 to TRBJ2-7, with D tentatively TRBD2 (7 bases). Trimming removed 0 bases from V and 2 bases from J, with 14 bases in between. This CDR3 is built from 16 residues. Per the germline V gene, CDR1 is MGHRA and CDR2 is YSYEKL.

The chain employs TRBV10-3 and TRBJ2-2; D possibly corresponds to TRBD2 (6 bases). V lost 6 bases and J 5 bases, leaving 16 bases between the germline ends. Germline V lookup: CDR1 ENHRY, CDR2 SYGVKD. The CDR3 is made up of 15 amino acids. The CDR3 region is CAIRSQRGGTGELFF. The CDR3 DNA sequence: TGTGCCATCAGATCTCAGAGGGGAGGAACCGGGGAGCTGTTTTTT.

V gene TRBV7-2 combines with J gene TRBJ1-5; unclear D gene. The CDR3 length is 12 residues. Germline V gene data show CDR1 as SGHTA and CDR2 as FQGNSA. The V and J ends lost 2 bases and 7 bases respectively, with 6 bases between them. The CDR3 loop is CASSLYSQPQHF. CDR3 bases: TGTGCCAGCAGCTTATATTCGCAGCCCCAGCATTTT.

This chain's CDR3 is CASSVPVGAKNIQYF. Here the CDR3 DNA reads TGCGCCAGCAGCGTACCTGTTGGAGCCAAAAACATTCAGTACTTC. The chain carries TRBV5-1 and TRBJ2-4; D ambiguous. Germline CDR1 and CDR2: SGHRS and YFSETQ. V was shortened by 4 bases and J by 0 bases, with 11 bases between the two germline ends. The CDR3 extends over 15 amino acids.

This chain uses TRBV29-1 with TRBJ1-1; D remains unclear. The CDR3 totals 13 residues. V was cut by 4 bases and J by 2 bases, with 11 bases left in between. Germline-derived CDR1 and CDR2 are SQVTM and ANQGSEA. The CDR3 DNA sequence: TGCAGCGTTGCCCGGGGAGGAAACACTGAAGCTTTCTTT. As protein: CSVARGGNTEAFF.

This clone has just one count. This sequence joins TRBV5-1 and TRBJ2-2; D is ambiguous. Germline V CDR1 and CDR2: SGHRS, YFSETQ. V was shortened by 5 bases and J by 1 base, with 9 bases between the two germline ends. CDR3 length equals 14 residues. The CDR3 loop reads CASSGRMNTGELFF. Here the CDR3 DNA reads TGCGCCAGCAGTGGTAGAATGAACACCGGGGAGCTGTTTTTT.

V is TRBV28 and J is TRBJ2-7, with 8 bases lining up with TRBD1. With 8 bases clipped from V and 0 bases from J, the junction kept 6 bases outside the gene matches. The CDR3 runs to 14 residues. Per the germline V gene, CDR1 is MDHEN and CDR2 is SYDVKM. DNA for the CDR3: TGTGCCAGCGCCCCGGGGACAGGCTCCTACGAGCAGTACTTC. Residues: CASAPGTGSYEQYF.

V and J are TRBV5-1 and TRBJ2-2, with a weak D call TRBD1 (5 bases). Trimming removed 4 bases at V and 7 bases at J, with 17 bases between. The CDR3 has 15 residues. The germline CDR1 and CDR2 sequences are SGHRS and YFSETQ. This CDR3 is CASSVLEGAVGELFF. CDR3 DNA sequence: TGCGCCAGCAGCGTGCTAGAAGGGGCGGTCGGGGAGCTGTTTTTT.

This chain uses TRBV10-3 with TRBJ2-6; D not certain. Germline V gene data show CDR1 as ENHRY and CDR2 as SYGVKD. The CDR3 runs 16 residues. V lost 3 bases, J lost 0 bases, and 9 bases lay in between. This chain's CDR3 is CAISEGKPSGANVLTF. The DNA of the CDR3 is TGTGCCATCAGTGAAGGCAAACCCTCTGGGGCCAACGTCCTGACTTTC.